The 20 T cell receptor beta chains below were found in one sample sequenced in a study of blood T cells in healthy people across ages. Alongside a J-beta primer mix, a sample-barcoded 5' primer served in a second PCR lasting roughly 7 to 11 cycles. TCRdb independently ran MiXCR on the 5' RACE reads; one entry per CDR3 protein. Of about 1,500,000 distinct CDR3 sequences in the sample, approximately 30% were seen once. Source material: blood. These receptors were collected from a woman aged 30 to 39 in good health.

CDR3 in amino acids: CASSLTRAAEGGYTF. The CDR3 DNA sequence: TGTGCCAGCAGCCTAACCCGGGCGGCGGAGGGAGGCTACACCTTC. This rearrangement joins TRBV7-6 to TRBJ1-2; D ambiguous. Deletions cut 5 bases from V and 8 bases from J, with 21 bases between. Germline lookup yields CDR1 SGHVS and CDR2 FNYEAQ. CDR3 size: 15 residues. Using reference TRBV7-6 and TRBJ1-2 for the parts outside the CDR3, the full variable domain is GAGVSQSPRYKVTKRGQDVALRCDPISGHVSLYWYRQALGQGPEFLTYFNYEAQQDKSGLPNDRFSAERPEGSISTLTIQRTEQRDSAMYRCASSLTRAAEGGYTFGSGTRLTVV.

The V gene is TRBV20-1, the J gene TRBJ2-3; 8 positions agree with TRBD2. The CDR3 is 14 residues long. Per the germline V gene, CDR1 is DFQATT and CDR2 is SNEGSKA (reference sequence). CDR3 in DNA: TGCGGCGCGGGGCGGGGGGCCTCCACAGATACGCAGTATTTT. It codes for CGAGRGASTDTQYF.

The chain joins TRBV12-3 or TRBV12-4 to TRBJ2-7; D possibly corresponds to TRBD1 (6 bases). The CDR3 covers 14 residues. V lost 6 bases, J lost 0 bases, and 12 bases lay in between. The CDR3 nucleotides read TGTGCCAGCAGGCCGGACAGCGGCTCCTACGAGCAGTACTTC. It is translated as CASRPDSGSYEQYF.

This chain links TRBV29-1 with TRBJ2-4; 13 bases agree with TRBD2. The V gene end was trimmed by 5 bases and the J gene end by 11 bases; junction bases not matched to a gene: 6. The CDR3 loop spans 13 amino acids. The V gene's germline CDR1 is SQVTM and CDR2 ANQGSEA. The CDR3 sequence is CSVPGTSGTFQYF. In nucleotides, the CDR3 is TGCAGCGTTCCCGGGACTAGCGGGACCTTTCAGTACTTC.

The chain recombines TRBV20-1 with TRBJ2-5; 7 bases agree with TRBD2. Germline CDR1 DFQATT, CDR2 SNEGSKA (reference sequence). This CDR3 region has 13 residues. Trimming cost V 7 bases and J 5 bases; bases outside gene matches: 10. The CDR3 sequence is CSVEAGPGETQYF. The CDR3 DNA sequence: TGCAGTGTGGAAGCGGGGCCCGGGGAGACCCAGTACTTC.

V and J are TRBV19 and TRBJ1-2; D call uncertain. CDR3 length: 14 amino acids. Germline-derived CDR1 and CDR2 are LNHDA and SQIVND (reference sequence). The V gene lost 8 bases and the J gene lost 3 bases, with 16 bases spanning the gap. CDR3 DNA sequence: TGTGCCAGTCACCCCGGAGGAGGAGACTATGGCTACACCTTC. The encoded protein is CASHPGGGDYGYTF.

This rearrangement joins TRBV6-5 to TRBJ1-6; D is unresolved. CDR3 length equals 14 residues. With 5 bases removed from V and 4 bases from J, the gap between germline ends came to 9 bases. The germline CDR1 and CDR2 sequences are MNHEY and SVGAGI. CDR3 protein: CASSPRGYNSPLHF. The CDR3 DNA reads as TGTGCCAGCAGTCCCCGTGGTTATAATTCACCCCTCCACTTT.

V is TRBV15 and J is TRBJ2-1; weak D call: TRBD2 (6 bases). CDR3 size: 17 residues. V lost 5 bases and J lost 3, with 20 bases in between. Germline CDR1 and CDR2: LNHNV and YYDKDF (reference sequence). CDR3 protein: CATSSKAGAGFYNEQFF. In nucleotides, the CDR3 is TGTGCCACCAGCTCGAAGGCCGGAGCGGGCTTCTACAATGAGCAGTTCTTC.

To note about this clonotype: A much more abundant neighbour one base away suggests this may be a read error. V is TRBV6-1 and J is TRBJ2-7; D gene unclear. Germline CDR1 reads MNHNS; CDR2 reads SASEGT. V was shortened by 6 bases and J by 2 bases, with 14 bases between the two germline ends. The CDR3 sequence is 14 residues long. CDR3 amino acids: CASRRQPSAYEQYF. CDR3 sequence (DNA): TGTGCCAGCAGGAGACAACCATCAGCCTACGAGCAGTACTTC.

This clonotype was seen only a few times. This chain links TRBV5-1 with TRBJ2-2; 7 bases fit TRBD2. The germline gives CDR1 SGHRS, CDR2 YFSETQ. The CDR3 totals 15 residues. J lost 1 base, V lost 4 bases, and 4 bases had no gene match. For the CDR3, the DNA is TGCGCCAGCAGCCCCGGGACTAAGAACACCGGGGAGCTGTTTTTT. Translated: CASSPGTKNTGELFF.

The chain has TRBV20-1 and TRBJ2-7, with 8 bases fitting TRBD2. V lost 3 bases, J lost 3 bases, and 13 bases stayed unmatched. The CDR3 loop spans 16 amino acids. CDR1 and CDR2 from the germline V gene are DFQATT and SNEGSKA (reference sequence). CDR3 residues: CSARSFTGTRVYEQYF. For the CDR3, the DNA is TGCAGTGCTAGGTCATTTACTGGGACTAGGGTCTACGAGCAGTACTTC.

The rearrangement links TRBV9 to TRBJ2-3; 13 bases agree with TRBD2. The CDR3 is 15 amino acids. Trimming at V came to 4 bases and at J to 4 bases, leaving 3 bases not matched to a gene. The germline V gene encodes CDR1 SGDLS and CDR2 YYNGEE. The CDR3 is CASSITSGRADTQYF. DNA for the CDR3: TGTGCCAGCAGCATCACTAGCGGGAGGGCAGATACGCAGTATTTT.

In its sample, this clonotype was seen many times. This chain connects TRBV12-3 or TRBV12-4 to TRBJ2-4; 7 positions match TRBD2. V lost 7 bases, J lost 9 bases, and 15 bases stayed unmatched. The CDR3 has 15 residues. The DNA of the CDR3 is TGTGCCAGCACCCTGGGGGGGGAGGCCAAGGGCATTCAGTACTTC. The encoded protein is CASTLGGEAKGIQYF.

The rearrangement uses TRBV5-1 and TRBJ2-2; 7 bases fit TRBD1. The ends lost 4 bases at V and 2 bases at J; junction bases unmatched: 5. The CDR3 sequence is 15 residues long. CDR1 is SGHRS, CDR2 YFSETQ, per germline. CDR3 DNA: TGCGCCAGCAGCATCCGACAGGGTAACACCGGGGAGCTGTTTTTT. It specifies CASSIRQGNTGELFF. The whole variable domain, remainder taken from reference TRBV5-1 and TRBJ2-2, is KAGVTQTPRYLIKTRGQQVTLSCSPISGHRSVSWYQQTPGQGLQFLFEYFSETQRNKGNFPGRFSGRQFSNSRSEMNVSTLELGDSALYLCASSIRQGNTGELFFGEGSRLTVL.

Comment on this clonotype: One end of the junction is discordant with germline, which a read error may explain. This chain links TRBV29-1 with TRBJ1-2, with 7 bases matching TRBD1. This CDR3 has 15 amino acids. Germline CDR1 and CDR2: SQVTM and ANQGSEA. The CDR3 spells CSVHQGGLLEYGHTF. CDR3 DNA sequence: TGCAGCGTTCATCAGGGGGGTCTCCTTGAGTATGGCCACACCTTC.

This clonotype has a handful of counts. Written as DNA, the CDR3 is TGTGCCAGCAGCTTAGTAGGGATCGTACGTTCCCGCACAGATACGCAGTATTTT. Encoded protein: CASSLVGIVRSRTDTQYF. The chain recombines TRBV11-2 with TRBJ2-3; D unresolved. The CDR3 sequence is 18 residues long. Trimming cost V 1 base and J 1 base, with 18 bases left between them. Per the germline V gene, CDR1 is SGHAT and CDR2 is FQNNGV.

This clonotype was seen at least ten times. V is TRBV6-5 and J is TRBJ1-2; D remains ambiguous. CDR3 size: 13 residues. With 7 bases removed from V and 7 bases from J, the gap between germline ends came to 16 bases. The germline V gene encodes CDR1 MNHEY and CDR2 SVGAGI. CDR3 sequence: CASTKRGSLGYTF. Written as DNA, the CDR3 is TGTGCCAGCACCAAACGAGGGTCCCTTGGCTACACCTTC.

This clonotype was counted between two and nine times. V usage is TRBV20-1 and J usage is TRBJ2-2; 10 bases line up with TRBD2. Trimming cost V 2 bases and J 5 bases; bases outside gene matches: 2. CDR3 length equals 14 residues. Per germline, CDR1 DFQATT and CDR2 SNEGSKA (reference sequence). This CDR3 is CSARISGGTGELFF. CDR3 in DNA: TGCAGTGCTAGAATTAGCGGGGGGACCGGGGAGCTGTTTTTT.

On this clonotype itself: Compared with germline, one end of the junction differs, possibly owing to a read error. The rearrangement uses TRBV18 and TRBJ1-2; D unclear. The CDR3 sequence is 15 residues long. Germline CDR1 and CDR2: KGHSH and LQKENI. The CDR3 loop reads CTSSMDQIANYGYTF. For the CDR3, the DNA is TGTACCAGCTCCATGGATCAGATAGCTAACTATGGCTACACCTTC.

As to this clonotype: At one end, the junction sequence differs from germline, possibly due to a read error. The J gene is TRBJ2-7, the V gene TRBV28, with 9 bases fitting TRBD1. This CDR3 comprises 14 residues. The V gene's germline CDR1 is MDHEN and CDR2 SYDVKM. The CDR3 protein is CAGSSGTGNYEQYF. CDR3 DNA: TGTGCCGGCAGTTCCGGGACAGGGAACTACGAGCAGTACTTC.